Listed below are T cell receptor beta chains from one sample, sequenced in a study of blood T cell repertoires in COVID-19. Sequencing used immunoSEQ multiplex PCR; TCRdb keeps in-frame clones, though not all of them. Here the sample spans roughly 130,000 clones, less than 90% being singletons. Material: peripheral blood. The receptors come from a man aged 25 to 40 with COVID-19, enrolled during active disease. The CDR3 runs from the conserved cysteine through the conserved F or W. The order of the fields is CDR3 DNA, CDR3 protein, V gene, clone size, J gene, D gene. The D gene is left open where the match is weak. Size is omitted from some rows. Given values are once, few, many or a class for expanded clones.

CDR3 DNA: TGTGCCACCAGCCCGAGAGACAGGGGCTACAATGAGCAGTTCTTC
CDR3 protein: CATSPRDRGYNEQFF
V gene: TRBV24-1
clone size: -
J gene: TRBJ2-1
D gene: TRBD1

CDR3 DNA: TGTGCCAGCAGCTTAGGTAGCGGGAGGGCCCCGGAGCAGTTCTTC
CDR3 protein: CASSLGSGRAPEQFF
V gene: TRBV7-9
clone size: -
J gene: TRBJ2-1
D gene: TRBD2

CDR3 DNA: TGTGCCAGCAGCAAACGGGGAGAGGGTCTCCGTAGCACAGATACGCAGTATTTT
CDR3 protein: CASSKRGEGLRSTDTQYF
V gene: TRBV21-1
clone size: -
J gene: TRBJ2-3
D gene: -

CDR3 DNA: TGTGCCATCAGCCAAGGGACTAGCGGGACAGATTACGAGCAGTACTTC
CDR3 protein: CAISQGTSGTDYEQYF
V gene: TRBV10-3
clone size: -
J gene: TRBJ2-7
D gene: TRBD2

CDR3 DNA: TGCGCCAGCCGACAGGGAAGTAATTCACCCCTCCACTTT
CDR3 protein: CASRQGSNSPLHF
V gene: TRBV5-1
clone size: -
J gene: TRBJ1-6
D gene: TRBD1

CDR3 DNA: TGTGCCAGTAGTATAACCGGACAGGGGGAGACCCAGTACTTC
CDR3 protein: CASSITGQGETQYF
V gene: TRBV19
clone size: -
J gene: TRBJ2-5
D gene: TRBD1

CDR3 DNA: TGTGCCAGCGCACGGGACAATCAGCCCCAGCATTTT
CDR3 protein: CASARDNQPQHF
V gene: TRBV2
clone size: -
J gene: TRBJ1-5
D gene: -

CDR3 DNA: TGTGCCAGCAGCTTAATAGCGGGAGTTTTCGAAGAGACCCAGTACTTC
CDR3 protein: CASSLIAGVFEETQYF
V gene: TRBV7-2
clone size: -
J gene: TRBJ2-5
D gene: TRBD2

CDR3 DNA: TGTGCCAGCAGTTCCGGACTAGCGGGAATTTCGGAGACCCAGTACTTC
CDR3 protein: CASSSGLAGISETQYF
V gene: TRBV27
clone size: -
J gene: TRBJ2-5
D gene: TRBD2

CDR3 DNA: TGTGCCAGTAGTATAAGAACTAGCGGGATTTCGTCCTACGAGCAGTACTTC
CDR3 protein: CASSIRTSGISSYEQYF
V gene: TRBV19
clone size: -
J gene: TRBJ2-7
D gene: TRBD2

CDR3 DNA: TGTGCCAGCACCCTAGGGGAGGTAACTAATGAAAAACTGTTTTTT
CDR3 protein: CASTLGEVTNEKLFF
V gene: TRBV9
clone size: -
J gene: TRBJ1-4
D gene: -

CDR3 DNA: TGTGCCAGCAAACTCTCTATGTTCGATATCGAATATGGCTACACCTTC
CDR3 protein: CASKLSMFDIEYGYTF
V gene: TRBV6-4
clone size: -
J gene: TRBJ1-2
D gene: -

CDR3 DNA: TGTGCCAGCAGTTTAAGCGCAGGGGCTGGCTACACCTTC
CDR3 protein: CASSLSAGAGYTF
V gene: TRBV12-3/TRBV12-4
clone size: -
J gene: TRBJ1-2
D gene: -

CDR3 DNA: TGTGCCAGCAGCCAAGAAGGGCAGGGGAATAGTGAGCAGTTCTTC
CDR3 protein: CASSQEGQGNSEQFF
V gene: TRBV3-1/TRBV3-2
clone size: -
J gene: TRBJ2-1
D gene: -

CDR3 DNA: TGTGCCAGCAGAAATCAGGGGGCCTATGGCTACACCTTC
CDR3 protein: CASRNQGAYGYTF
V gene: TRBV28
clone size: -
J gene: TRBJ1-2
D gene: TRBD1

CDR3 DNA: TGCAGTGTGGCGGGAGTGGAGACCCAGTACTTC
CDR3 protein: CSVAGVETQYF
V gene: TRBV20-1
clone size: -
J gene: TRBJ2-5
D gene: TRBD2

CDR3 DNA: TGTGCCAGCAGCCAAGCGGGGAGAGGTGAGCAGTTCTTC
CDR3 protein: CASSQAGRGEQFF
V gene: TRBV7-3
clone size: -
J gene: TRBJ2-1
D gene: TRBD2

CDR3 DNA: TGCGCCAGCGTCCCTAGCCAAAGCACAGATACGCAGTATTTT
CDR3 protein: CASVPSQSTDTQYF
V gene: TRBV5-1
clone size: -
J gene: TRBJ2-3
D gene: -

CDR3 DNA: TGTGCCTGGAGGTGGAGGGAAACCACTGAAGCTTTCTTT
CDR3 protein: CAWRWRETTEAFF
V gene: TRBV30
clone size: few
J gene: TRBJ1-1
D gene: -

CDR3 DNA: TGTGCCAGCAGTCCTCAGGGGAGCTCCTACGAGCAGTACTTC
CDR3 protein: CASSPQGSSYEQYF
V gene: TRBV28
clone size: -
J gene: TRBJ2-7
D gene: -

CDR3 DNA: TGTGCCAGCAGTTTATACTATGGCAATCAGCCCCAGCATTTT
CDR3 protein: CASSLYYGNQPQHF
V gene: TRBV27
clone size: -
J gene: TRBJ1-5
D gene: -

CDR3 DNA: TGCAGTGCTAGTCAGGAGGAAGACGGGCAACAAGAGACCCAGTACTTC
CDR3 protein: CSASQEEDGQQETQYF
V gene: TRBV20-1
clone size: -
J gene: TRBJ2-5
D gene: -

CDR3 DNA: TGTGCCAGCACCGCCGGGACAGACTACAATGAGCAGTTCTTC
CDR3 protein: CASTAGTDYNEQFF
V gene: TRBV5-4
clone size: -
J gene: TRBJ2-1
D gene: TRBD1

CDR3 DNA: TGTGCCAGCAGTGACGTCGGGGTGGCCGGGGAGCTGTTTTTT
CDR3 protein: CASSDVGVAGELFF
V gene: TRBV2
clone size: -
J gene: TRBJ2-2
D gene: -

CDR3 DNA: TGTGCCAGTAGTCCTGTCGAGCCTTGGACAGCGAGCTCTGGAAACACCATATATTTT
CDR3 protein: CASSPVEPWTASSGNTIYF
V gene: TRBV19
clone size: -
J gene: TRBJ1-3
D gene: -

CDR3 DNA: TGTGCCAGCAGTTATGGCAGGGTGGAGAACACTGAAGCTTTCTTT
CDR3 protein: CASSYGRVENTEAFF
V gene: TRBV6-5
clone size: -
J gene: TRBJ1-1
D gene: -

CDR3 DNA: TGTGCCAGCAGTGACGAAGGGGGGGCGAGTGATACGCAGTATTTT
CDR3 protein: CASSDEGGASDTQYF
V gene: TRBV2
clone size: -
J gene: TRBJ2-3
D gene: -

CDR3 DNA: TGCGCCACCTCGTCGGGAGACATTCAGTACTTC
CDR3 protein: CATSSGDIQYF
V gene: TRBV10-1
clone size: few
J gene: TRBJ2-4
D gene: -

CDR3 DNA: TGTGCCAGCAGCCCGGGTGGGGGCCGAGGCACCGGGGAGCTGTTTTTT
CDR3 protein: CASSPGGGRGTGELFF
V gene: TRBV5-4
clone size: -
J gene: TRBJ2-2
D gene: -

CDR3 DNA: TGTGCCAGTAGTGGGGTAGCGGGAGCCGGGAGCACAGATACGCAGTATTTT
CDR3 protein: CASSGVAGAGSTDTQYF
V gene: TRBV19
clone size: -
J gene: TRBJ2-3
D gene: TRBD2

CDR3 DNA: TGTGCCAGCCGACTAGCGGGGTACAATGAGCAGTTCTTC
CDR3 protein: CASRLAGYNEQFF
V gene: TRBV2
clone size: -
J gene: TRBJ2-1
D gene: TRBD2

CDR3 DNA: TGTGCCAGCAGCAGGATTGGACAGGGGGCATCTGAAAAACTGTTTTTT
CDR3 protein: CASSRIGQGASEKLFF
V gene: TRBV5-8
clone size: -
J gene: TRBJ1-4
D gene: TRBD1

CDR3 DNA: TGTGCCAGTAGATTTCTCGTACAGGGATTGCTGCAGCCCCAGCATTTT
CDR3 protein: CASRFLVQGLLQPQHF
V gene: TRBV19
clone size: -
J gene: TRBJ1-5
D gene: -

CDR3 DNA: TGTGCCAGCATCAACAGGATGAACACTGAAGCTTTCTTT
CDR3 protein: CASINRMNTEAFF
V gene: TRBV28
clone size: -
J gene: TRBJ1-1
D gene: -

CDR3 DNA: TGTGCCAGTAGTATAGAGTATCTCCCTCCCCCGGGGTCCTACGAGCAGTACTTC
CDR3 protein: CASSIEYLPPPGSYEQYF
V gene: TRBV19
clone size: -
J gene: TRBJ2-7
D gene: -

CDR3 DNA: TGTGCCAGTAGTCCCTTCGGCGGGTACAGGGCTCCAATGCAGTTCTTC
CDR3 protein: CASSPFGGYRAPMQFF
V gene: TRBV19
clone size: -
J gene: TRBJ2-1
D gene: -

CDR3 DNA: TGTGCCAGCCGACGCTGGTTTGGAGGCGAGACCCAGTACTTC
CDR3 protein: CASRRWFGGETQYF
V gene: TRBV11-2
clone size: -
J gene: TRBJ2-5
D gene: -

CDR3 DNA: TGTGCCAGCAGACTGGACACATACACTGAAGCTTTCTTT
CDR3 protein: CASRLDTYTEAFF
V gene: TRBV28
clone size: -
J gene: TRBJ1-1
D gene: -

CDR3 DNA: TGCAGCGTTGCAGGGGACAGAGGGACTAGCGGGCGGTACTTC
CDR3 protein: CSVAGDRGTSGRYF
V gene: TRBV29-1
clone size: -
J gene: TRBJ2-7
D gene: TRBD2

CDR3 DNA: TGTGCCAGCAACTCACCCACCTACGAGCAGTACTTC
CDR3 protein: CASNSPTYEQYF
V gene: TRBV7-9
clone size: once
J gene: TRBJ2-7
D gene: -

CDR3 DNA: TGCGCCAGCAGCTCGGGACAGGGCCCCTACGAGCAGTACTTC
CDR3 protein: CASSSGQGPYEQYF
V gene: TRBV5-1
clone size: -
J gene: TRBJ2-7
D gene: TRBD1

CDR3 DNA: TGTGCCAGCAGCCAAGATATCGGGGGGGAGGAAGAGACCCAGTACTTC
CDR3 protein: CASSQDIGGEEETQYF
V gene: TRBV3-1/TRBV3-2
clone size: -
J gene: TRBJ2-5
D gene: TRBD2

CDR3 DNA: TGTGCCGTCGGGGGGAACCCTTACTCTGGAAACACCATATATTTT
CDR3 protein: CAVGGNPYSGNTIYF
V gene: TRBV6-1
clone size: -
J gene: TRBJ1-3
D gene: -

CDR3 DNA: TGCGCCAGCAGCCAAGATAGTCTCACGAGCTCTGGAAACACCATATATTTT
CDR3 protein: CASSQDSLTSSGNTIYF
V gene: TRBV4-1
clone size: few
J gene: TRBJ1-3
D gene: -

CDR3 DNA: TGTGCCAGCAGCCAAGATGGGGTAGCGAGACAAGAGACCCAGTACTTC
CDR3 protein: CASSQDGVARQETQYF
V gene: TRBV4-2
clone size: -
J gene: TRBJ2-5
D gene: -

CDR3 DNA: TGTGCCAGCAGTTACGGTCCGGTGGGCAATCAGCCCCAGCATTTT
CDR3 protein: CASSYGPVGNQPQHF
V gene: TRBV6-5
clone size: -
J gene: TRBJ1-5
D gene: -

CDR3 DNA: TGTGCCAGCAGCTTAAATATGGGCACCACTGAAGCTTTCTTT
CDR3 protein: CASSLNMGTTEAFF
V gene: TRBV7-9
clone size: -
J gene: TRBJ1-1
D gene: -

CDR3 DNA: TGTGCCAGTAGTATGCAACAGGGGGCGCGGGTTACAGAAGCTTTCTTT
CDR3 protein: CASSMQQGARVTEAFF
V gene: TRBV19
clone size: -
J gene: TRBJ1-1
D gene: TRBD1

CDR3 DNA: TGTGCCAGCAGCCCCACACAGGGCCCCCAAGAGACCCAGTACTTC
CDR3 protein: CASSPTQGPQETQYF
V gene: TRBV7-3
clone size: -
J gene: TRBJ2-5
D gene: -

CDR3 DNA: TGTGCCACCAGTGATAGCACGCGGTTGACAGGCCAGTACTTC
CDR3 protein: CATSDSTRLTGQYF
V gene: TRBV24-1
clone size: -
J gene: TRBJ2-7
D gene: -

CDR3 DNA: TGTGCCTGGGACAGGGGTGAAGGTACTGAAGCTTTCTTT
CDR3 protein: CAWDRGEGTEAFF
V gene: TRBV30
clone size: -
J gene: TRBJ1-1
D gene: TRBD1

CDR3 DNA: TGTGCCAGCAGCTTATCGGGACTAGCGGTCTACGAGCAGTACTTC
CDR3 protein: CASSLSGLAVYEQYF
V gene: TRBV11-2
clone size: -
J gene: TRBJ2-7
D gene: TRBD2

CDR3 DNA: TGCGCCAGCAGCCTTGAAGCGGGAGGGCTAGATACGCAGTATTTT
CDR3 protein: CASSLEAGGLDTQYF
V gene: TRBV4-1
clone size: -
J gene: TRBJ2-3
D gene: TRBD2

CDR3 DNA: TGTGCCATCAGCCAACAGGGTTCAGGAAACACCATATATTTT
CDR3 protein: CAISQQGSGNTIYF
V gene: TRBV10-3
clone size: -
J gene: TRBJ1-3
D gene: -

CDR3 DNA: TGTGCCTGGACCGCCGGGACAGGCGCTTCACCCCTCCACTTT
CDR3 protein: CAWTAGTGASPLHF
V gene: TRBV30
clone size: -
J gene: TRBJ1-6
D gene: TRBD1

CDR3 DNA: TGTGCCAGCAGCTTAACAGGGCCAGCAGAGACCCAGTACTTC
CDR3 protein: CASSLTGPAETQYF
V gene: TRBV5-6
clone size: few
J gene: TRBJ2-5
D gene: -

CDR3 DNA: TGTGCCAGCAGTTTGGTGCAGGGGGCTGGTCGCACTGAAGCTTTCTTT
CDR3 protein: CASSLVQGAGRTEAFF
V gene: TRBV28
clone size: -
J gene: TRBJ1-1
D gene: TRBD1

CDR3 DNA: TGTGCCAGCTCACCCGGGACTAGCGACGAGCAGTACTTC
CDR3 protein: CASSPGTSDEQYF
V gene: TRBV18
clone size: -
J gene: TRBJ2-7
D gene: TRBD2

CDR3 DNA: TGTGCCAGCACAGGTGGGCCCTCAAATTCACCCCTCCACTTT
CDR3 protein: CASTGGPSNSPLHF
V gene: TRBV28
clone size: -
J gene: TRBJ1-6
D gene: -